The 28 T cell receptor beta chains in this list originate from one sample, sequenced in a study of vaccination effects on CD4 cells after COVID-19. These TCRs are of unknown antigen specificity. Within the ViraFEST assay, antigen-specific CD4+ T cells underwent expansion with viral peptide pools prior to sequencing. It was after more than nine days of culture that CD4+ T cells were isolated. The person acquired a PCR-confirmed SARS-CoV-2 infection between March and December 2020. Repertoires were generated with immunoSEQ multiplex PCR, while TCRdb's copy carries only in-frame clones and drops some. The sample gives around 20,000 clones, nearly 75% of which show up once; 35% to 40% is in the top ten. The starting material was CD4+ T cells from PBMCs cultured with a peptide pool, obtained before COVID-19 vaccination. The receptor source for this set is a human donor who had a prior SARS-CoV-2 infection.

V usage is TRBV6-4 and J usage is TRBJ2-3; TRBD2 agrees at 7 bases. The CDR3 is 15 amino acids. The J segment lost 4 bases and the V segment lost 0 bases, leaving 4 bases of the junction unmatched. Germline CDR1 is MRHNA and CDR2 is SNTAGT. The CDR3 is CASSDSRGGSDTQYF. CDR3 sequence (DNA): TGTGCCAGCAGTGACTCGCGGGGAGGGTCAGATACGCAGTATTTT.

The gene calls are TRBV7-2 and TRBJ2-7; TRBD2 aligns across 16 bases. Germline CDR1 reads SGHTA; CDR2 reads FQGNSA. This CDR3 is built from 16 residues. After removal of 4 bases from V and 5 bases from J, the junction contained 5 bases not matched to a gene. The CDR3, as DNA: TGTGCCAGCAGCTGGGGACTAGCGGGAGGGGCGGACGAGCAGTACTTC. Translated, it gives CASSWGLAGGADEQYF.

This clone was picked up a small number of times. The rearrangement joins TRBV19 to TRBJ1-3; a possible D gene is TRBD1 (5 bases). Trimming took 7 bases from V and 0 from J, leaving 16 bases between them. The germline V gene encodes CDR1 LNHDA and CDR2 SQIVND (reference sequence). The CDR3 is 16 residues long. CDR3 DNA: TGTGCCAGTATCCGGGGGTGGGCGGACTCTGGAAACACCATATATTTT. This gives the protein CASIRGWADSGNTIYF.

This clone was picked up one time. The chain is built from TRBV6-2 or TRBV6-3 and TRBJ2-1; D may be TRBD2 (6 bases). Between the trimmed V and J ends, which lost 6 bases and 7 bases, there was a span of 13 bases. This CDR3 is built from 13 residues. The germline gives CDR1 MNHEY, CDR2 SVGEGT. The CDR3 here is CASSPSGRNEQFF. The CDR3 DNA reads TGTGCCAGCAGCCCGAGCGGGCGAAATGAGCAGTTCTTC.

In its sample, this clone was seen a few times. The chain combines TRBV7-3 with TRBJ2-7; 7 nucleotides line up with TRBD2. The germline V gene encodes CDR1 SGHTA and CDR2 FQGTGA. The J segment lost 4 bases and the V segment lost 5 bases, leaving 11 bases of the junction unmatched. The CDR3 has 15 amino acids. The CDR3 nucleotides read TGTGCCAGCAGCACGTATGGCGGGAGTGAGTACGAGCAGTACTTC. The encoded protein is CASSTYGGSEYEQYF.

The rearrangement uses TRBV10-3 and TRBJ2-3; TRBD1 matches at 10 bases. Germline V gene lookup returns CDR1 ENHRY and CDR2 SYGVKD. Trimming at V came to 4 bases and at J to 6 bases, leaving 7 bases not matched to a gene. The CDR3 spans 15 residues. The CDR3 coding sequence is TGTGCCATCAGTGGACGGGACAGGGGAACGGATACGCAGTATTTT. Its protein product is CAISGRDRGTDTQYF.

J is TRBJ1-2 and V is TRBV7-8; 8 bases line up with TRBD1. CDR1 is SGHVS, CDR2 FQNEAQ, per germline. This CDR3 region has 14 residues. The junction had 10 bases not matched to a gene; V was cut back by 4 bases and J by 9 bases. This CDR3 reads CASSSTGGEGRYTF. The DNA for the CDR3 is TGTGCCAGCAGCTCAACAGGGGGTGAAGGGCGCTACACCTTC.

V and J are TRBV2 and TRBJ2-5; D unresolved. This CDR3 is 14 amino acids long. The V gene's germline CDR1 is SNHLY and CDR2 FYNNEI. V shed 3 bases and J shed 4 bases, with 12 bases lying between them. CDR3 in amino acids: CASSDGQARETQYF. In nucleotides, the CDR3 is TGTGCCAGCAGTGATGGGCAGGCGAGAGAGACCCAGTACTTC.

This chain uses TRBV4-2 with TRBJ2-5; 16 bases line up with TRBD2. V shed 1 base and J 5 bases; nucleotides not matched to a gene: 19. Germline CDR1 and CDR2: LGHNA and YNFKEQ. This CDR3 comprises 22 residues. CDR3 DNA sequence: TGTGCCAGCAGCCAAGTTTCGGCGCAGGCGGGACTAGCGGGAGGGGAGGGGGAGACCCAGTACTTC. Protein: CASSQVSAQAGLAGGEGETQYF.

V is TRBV7-2 and J is TRBJ2-3; 7 positions agree with TRBD2. This CDR3 contains 15 residues. V gave up 5 bases and J gave up 1 base; unmatched junction bases: 6. Germline values: CDR1 SGHTA, CDR2 FQGNSA. The CDR3 bases are TGTGCCAGCAGCATGGGACTACCTCGCACAGATACGCAGTATTTT. It encodes CASSMGLPRTDTQYF. The full variable domain, its missing parts supplied by reference TRBV7-2 and TRBJ2-3, is GAGVSQSPSNKVTEKGKDVELRCDPISGHTALYWYRQSLGQGLEFLIYFQGNSAPDKSGLPSDRFSAERTGGSVSTLTIQRTQQEDSAVYLCASSMGLPRTDTQYFGPGTRLTVL.

The chain has TRBV6-6 and TRBJ2-5; possibly TRBD1 or TRBD2 for D (6 bases each). The germline V gene has CDR1 MNHNY and CDR2 SVGAGI (reference sequence). Trimming removed 9 bases from V and 5 bases from J, with 19 bases in between. CDR3 length: 14 residues. CDR3 in amino acids: CASRGGSSGETQYF. CDR3 nucleotide sequence: TGTGCCAGTAGAGGGGGGTCGTCAGGGGAGACCCAGTACTTC.

This clone was counted a single time. The genes are TRBV5-5 and TRBJ2-7, with D perhaps given as TRBD1 or TRBD2 (5 bases each). Germline assignment: CDR1 SGHKS and CDR2 YYEKEE (reference sequence). Trimming took 1 base from V and 2 from J, leaving 13 bases between them. This CDR3 has 15 residues. DNA of the CDR3: TGTGCCAGCAGCTTGTGGGCTGAGGGGCCCTACGAGCAGTACTTC. Amino acid sequence: CASSLWAEGPYEQYF.

There are a few counts of this clone. This chain uses TRBV6-5 with TRBJ2-7, with D tentatively TRBD1 (6 bases). Trimming pared 2 bases from V and 4 bases from J, leaving 6 bases between. The CDR3 extends over 12 amino acids. Germline V gene lookup returns CDR1 MNHEY and CDR2 SVGAGI. In nucleotides, the CDR3 is TGTGCCAGCAGTTACACAGGGTACGAGCAGTACTTC. It translates to CASSYTGYEQYF.

The V call is TRBV6-6, the J call TRBJ1-1; TRBD1 matches 8 bases. The germline CDR1 and CDR2 sequences are MNHNY and SVGAGI (reference sequence). V dropped 6 bases and J dropped 0; count of bases not matched to a gene: 9. The CDR3 totals 16 residues. The CDR3 DNA reads TGTGCCAGCAGCATCGGGACAGGCCTCATGAACACTGAAGCTTTCTTT. This sequence encodes CASSIGTGLMNTEAFF.

There are a few counts of this clone. The chain couples TRBV15 to TRBJ1-6; D perhaps matches TRBD1 (6 bases). The V end was cut by 6 bases, the J end by 4 bases, with 10 bases between. Germline CDR1 reads LNHNV; CDR2 reads YYDKDF (reference sequence). The CDR3 runs to 14 residues. This CDR3 reads CATRPGQYNSPLHF. In nucleotides, the CDR3 is TGTGCCACCAGGCCTGGACAGTATAATTCACCCCTCCACTTT. The variable domain in full, with the rest retrieved from reference TRBV15 and TRBJ1-6, is DAMVIQNPRYQVTQFGKPVTLSCSQTLNHNVMYWYQQKSSQAPKLLFHYYDKDFNNEADTPDNFQSRRPNTSFCFLDIRSPGLGDTAMYLCATRPGQYNSPLHFGNGTRLTVT.

The chain is built from TRBV3-1 (or the pseudogene TRBV3-2) and TRBJ1-1; D may be TRBD1 (5 bases). Looked up from germline, CDR1 is LGHDT and CDR2 is YNNKEL (reference sequence). V was trimmed by 6 bases and J by 4 bases, leaving 12 bases between them. The CDR3 is 13 amino acids. CDR3 in amino acids: CASRRIGVTEAFF. In DNA, the CDR3 is TGTGCCAGCAGGCGAATAGGGGTCACTGAAGCTTTCTTT.

The rearrangement joins TRBV5-1 to TRBJ2-1, with D possibly matching TRBD2 (6 bases). CDR3 length: 13 amino acids. The germline gives CDR1 SGHRS, CDR2 YFSETQ. The V and J ends lost 1 base and 6 bases respectively, with 8 bases between them. The CDR3: CASSLQAGNEQFF. The CDR3 DNA sequence: TGCGCCAGCAGCTTGCAAGCGGGCAATGAGCAGTTCTTC.

The rearrangement links TRBV5-6 to TRBJ1-5; tentative D call: TRBD1 (5 bases). CDR1 and CDR2 (germline): SGHDT, YYEEEE. V lost 3 bases, J lost 7 bases, and 11 bases lay in between. The CDR3 spans 13 residues. The CDR3: CASSYAQGQPQHF. For the CDR3, the DNA is TGTGCCAGCAGCTACGCTCAGGGACAGCCCCAGCATTTT.

The chain uses TRBV18 and TRBJ2-3; 8 bases are a match to TRBD1. Germline V gene sequence: CDR1 KGHSH, CDR2 LQKENI. The CDR3 runs to 16 residues. Germline trimming cut 1 base from V and 2 bases from J; bases unmatched to any gene: 5. CDR3 sequence reads: CASSPLGQGLTDTQYF. The DNA of the CDR3 is TGTGCCAGCTCACCACTAGGACAGGGCCTCACAGATACGCAGTATTTT.

The rearrangement links TRBV24-1 to TRBJ2-2; 7 positions match TRBD1. After removal of 1 base from V and 7 bases from J, the junction contained 5 bases not matched to a gene. Per germline, CDR1 KGHDR and CDR2 SFDVKD. There are 15 residues in the CDR3. CDR3 in amino acids: CATSDFPGGSGELFF. As DNA, the CDR3 is TGTGCCACCAGTGATTTCCCAGGGGGTAGCGGGGAGCTGTTTTTT.

V and J are TRBV7-6 and TRBJ2-1, with 7 positions matching TRBD2. From germline, CDR1 is SGHVS and CDR2 FNYEAQ. This CDR3 is 15 amino acids long. The V segment lost 0 bases and the J segment 5 bases; nucleotides outside the gene matches: 4. CDR3 nucleotides: TGTGCCAGCAGCTTAGCGTGGAGCGGGAACAATGAGCAGTTCTTC. Translated, it gives CASSLAWSGNNEQFF.

This chain joins TRBV30 and TRBJ2-1, with 8 bases aligning to TRBD2. Trimming removed 0 bases from V and 8 bases from J; junction bases left unmatched: 3. CDR1 GTSNPN and CDR2 SVGIG come from the germline V gene (reference sequence). The CDR3 has 13 amino acids. The CDR3 here is CAWSVRGAYEQFF. The CDR3 bases are TGTGCCTGGAGTGTGCGGGGGGCCTATGAGCAGTTCTTC. The full variable domain, completed using reference TRBV30 and TRBJ2-1, is SQTIHQWPATLVQPVGSPLSLECTVEGTSNPNLYWYRQAAGRGLQLLFYSVGIGQISSEVPQNLSASRPQDRQFILSSKKLLLSDSGFYLCAWSVRGAYEQFFGPGTRLTVL.

This clone was counted a few times. V and J are TRBV25-1 and TRBJ1-1; weak D call: TRBD1 (5 bases). There are 13 residues in the CDR3. Trimming shortened V by 7 bases and J by 6 bases, and 15 bases separated the two germline ends. Germline assignment: CDR1 MGHDK and CDR2 SYGVNS. The CDR3 DNA reads as TGTGCCAGCATCCACCCGGGGGTGGCTGAAGCTTTCTTT. It translates to CASIHPGVAEAFF.

The V call is TRBV7-2, the J call TRBJ2-7; D perhaps matches TRBD2 (5 bases). This CDR3 is built from 13 residues. Germline assignment: CDR1 SGHTA and CDR2 FQGNSA. Trimming removed 3 bases from V and 6 bases from J, with 12 bases in between. CDR3 residues: CASSFSAGTEQYF. In nucleotides, the CDR3 is TGTGCCAGCAGCTTTTCGGCGGGTACCGAGCAGTACTTC. Based on the CDR3 plus reference TRBV7-2 and TRBJ2-7, the full variable domain is GAGVSQSPSNKVTEKGKDVELRCDPISGHTALYWYRQSLGQGLEFLIYFQGNSAPDKSGLPSDRFSAERTGGSVSTLTIQRTQQEDSAVYLCASSFSAGTEQYFGPGTRLTVT.

The genes are TRBV9 and TRBJ1-2, with 9 positions matching TRBD1. J was trimmed by 8 bases and V by 4 bases; bases with no gene match: 15. CDR3 size: 16 residues. Germline V gene lookup returns CDR1 SGDLS and CDR2 YYNGEE. The CDR3 coding sequence is TGTGCCAGCAGCCCCCGATCGGCGGGACAGGGTGGAGGCTACACCTTC. Its translation is CASSPRSAGQGGGYTF.

This chain uses TRBV19 with TRBJ2-7, with 8 bases matching TRBD1. CDR3 length equals 15 residues. V was pared by 4 bases and J by 6 bases, with 11 bases of the junction left unmatched. The germline CDR1 and CDR2 sequences are LNHDA and SQIVND (reference sequence). The CDR3 sequence: CASSTTGGHRLEQYF. CDR3 DNA sequence: TGTGCCAGTAGTACCACAGGGGGGCACCGCCTCGAGCAGTACTTC.

The sample holds a few counts of this clone. V usage is TRBV7-9 and J usage is TRBJ1-1; 7 bases fit TRBD1. After removal of 1 base from V and 7 bases from J, the junction contained 6 bases not matched to a gene. CDR3 length equals 14 residues. In germline, CDR1 is SEHNR, CDR2 FQNEAQ (reference sequence). DNA of the CDR3: TGTGCCAGCAGCTTAGGACAGGGTGTGGGTGAAGCTTTCTTT. Translated: CASSLGQGVGEAFF. The whole variable domain, remainder taken from reference TRBV7-9 and TRBJ1-1, is DTGVSQNPRHKITKRGQNVTFRCDPISEHNRLYWYRQTLGQGPEFLTYFQNEAQLEKSRLLSDRFSAERPKGSFSTLEIQRTEQGDSAMYLCASSLGQGVGEAFFGQGTRLTVV.

The chain is built from TRBV30 and TRBJ1-3; tentatively, D is TRBD1 (5 bases). Between the trimmed V and J ends, which lost 3 bases and 1 base, there was a span of 10 bases. CDR3 length: 14 amino acids. Germline CDR1 and CDR2: GTSNPN and SVGIG (reference sequence). The CDR3 sequence: CAWRLAGSGNTIYF. The DNA of the CDR3 is TGTGCCTGGAGGCTCGCAGGGTCTGGAAACACCATATATTTT. The whole variable domain, remainder taken from reference TRBV30 and TRBJ1-3, is SQTIHQWPATLVQPVGSPLSLECTVEGTSNPNLYWYRQAAGRGLQLLFYSVGIGQISSEVPQNLSASRPQDRQFILSSKKLLLSDSGFYLCAWRLAGSGNTIYFGEGSWLTVV.